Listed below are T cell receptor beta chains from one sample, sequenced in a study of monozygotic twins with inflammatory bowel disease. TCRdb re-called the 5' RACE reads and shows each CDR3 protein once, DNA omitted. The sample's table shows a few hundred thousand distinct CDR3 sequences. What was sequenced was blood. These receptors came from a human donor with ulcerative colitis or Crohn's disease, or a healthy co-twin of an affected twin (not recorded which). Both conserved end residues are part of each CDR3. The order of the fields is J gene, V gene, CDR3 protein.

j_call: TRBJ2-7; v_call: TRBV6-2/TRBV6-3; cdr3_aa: CASRNGAPGEQYF
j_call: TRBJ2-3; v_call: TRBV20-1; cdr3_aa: CSATVLEISTDTQYF
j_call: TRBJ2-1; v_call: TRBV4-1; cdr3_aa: CASSQEEGAGPYNEQFF
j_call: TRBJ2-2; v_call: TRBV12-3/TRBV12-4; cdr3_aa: CASRGGTANTGELFF
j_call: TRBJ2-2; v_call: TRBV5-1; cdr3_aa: CASNIMGGANTGELFF
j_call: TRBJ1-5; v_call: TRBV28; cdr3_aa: CASSFESRSNQPQHF
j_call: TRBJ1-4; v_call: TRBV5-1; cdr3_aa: CASSGTGVKLFF
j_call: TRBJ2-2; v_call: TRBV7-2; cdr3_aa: CASAQRPHTGELFF
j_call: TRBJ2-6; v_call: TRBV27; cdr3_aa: CASSLLGGAVNVLTF
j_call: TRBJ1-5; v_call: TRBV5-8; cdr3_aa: CASSKRDSSNQPQHF
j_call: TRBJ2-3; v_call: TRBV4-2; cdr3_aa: CASSQPAGGPADTQYF
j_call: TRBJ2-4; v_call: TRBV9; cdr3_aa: CASSVGPIAKNIQYF
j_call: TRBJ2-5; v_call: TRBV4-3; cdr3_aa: CASSQDVPDVRVGQQETQYF
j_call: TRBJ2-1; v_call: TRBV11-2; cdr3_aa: CASSLTQGQGTEQFF
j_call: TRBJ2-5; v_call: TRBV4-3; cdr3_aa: CASSHEVLDRTQNLPETQYF
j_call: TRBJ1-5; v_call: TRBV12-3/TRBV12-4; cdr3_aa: CASTFELGTGRNQPQHF
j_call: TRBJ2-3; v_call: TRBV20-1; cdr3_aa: CSASRPLVTDTQYF
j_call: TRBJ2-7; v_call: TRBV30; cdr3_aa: CAWSAATGYEQYF
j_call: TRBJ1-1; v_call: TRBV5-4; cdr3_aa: CASSSGMRGAEAFF
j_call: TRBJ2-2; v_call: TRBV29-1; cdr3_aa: CSVVGGAPGELFF
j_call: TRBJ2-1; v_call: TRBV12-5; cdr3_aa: CASGLGQPAGHEQFF
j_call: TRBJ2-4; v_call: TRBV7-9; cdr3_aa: CASSPGQGLRVQYF